This section outlines one T cell receptor (beta chain) sequence together with its context. Its antigen is not known. The CDR3 is 14 amino acids. Trimming removed 7 bases from V and 2 bases from J; junction bases left unmatched: 4. Germline CDR1 and CDR2: SEHNR and FQNEAQ (reference sequence). This sample stems from a study of PD-L1 blockade in urothelial cancer. Study-wide results and limits: Durable-benefit patients showed greater tumor-associated blood clone expansion at 3 weeks. A below-median TCR clonality in blood before treatment predicted better survival.

TCRdb keeps only in-frame clones here, not all; method: immunoSEQ multiplex PCR. The sample has 46,000 or so clones, 70% to 90% seen once. The diagnosis in patients was locally advanced or metastatic urothelial carcinoma. Sample: PBMCs, taken around atezolizumab (anti-PD-L1) treatment. This clonotype originated in a man in his 60s with urothelial cancer. This chain connects TRBV7-9 to TRBJ2-1, with TRBD2 matching 8 bases. The CDR3: CASTSGGPYNEQFF. The CDR3 nucleotides are TGTGCCAGCACAAGCGGGGGTCCCTACAATGAGCAGTTCTTC.